These T cell receptor beta chains were read from a single sample in a study of blood T cell repertoires in COVID-19. Clones were sequenced by immunoSEQ multiplex PCR, and TCRdb holds only the in-frame ones, with some missing. The table has around 220,000 clones, 70% to 90% seen once. Material: peripheral blood. The receptors here all came from a woman aged 40 to 50 who had recovered from COVID-19. Both conserved end residues are part of each CDR3. Fields, in order: V gene, D gene, J gene, CDR3 protein. A D gene is named only where the DNA matches it firmly.

TRBV27	TRBD2	TRBJ2-7	CASSPAGGIGYEQYF
TRBV3-1/TRBV3-2	TRBD2	TRBJ2-4	CASSQDYRLAGGTGAKNIQYF
TRBV19	TRBD1	TRBJ1-1	CASSIVPTGAGSEAFF
TRBV11-3	-	TRBJ2-7	CASSSGVPTYEQYF
TRBV5-6	TRBD1	TRBJ2-5	CASSRQGFEETQYF
TRBV6-5	-	TRBJ1-6	CASRIQGYDSPLHF
TRBV11-2	-	TRBJ2-7	CASSLDHISYEQYF
TRBV23-1	-	TRBJ2-7	CASSHQGGYEQYF
TRBV11-2	TRBD1	TRBJ2-4	CASSLGQGKSLAKNIQYF
TRBV30	-	TRBJ1-1	CAWIQNTEAFF